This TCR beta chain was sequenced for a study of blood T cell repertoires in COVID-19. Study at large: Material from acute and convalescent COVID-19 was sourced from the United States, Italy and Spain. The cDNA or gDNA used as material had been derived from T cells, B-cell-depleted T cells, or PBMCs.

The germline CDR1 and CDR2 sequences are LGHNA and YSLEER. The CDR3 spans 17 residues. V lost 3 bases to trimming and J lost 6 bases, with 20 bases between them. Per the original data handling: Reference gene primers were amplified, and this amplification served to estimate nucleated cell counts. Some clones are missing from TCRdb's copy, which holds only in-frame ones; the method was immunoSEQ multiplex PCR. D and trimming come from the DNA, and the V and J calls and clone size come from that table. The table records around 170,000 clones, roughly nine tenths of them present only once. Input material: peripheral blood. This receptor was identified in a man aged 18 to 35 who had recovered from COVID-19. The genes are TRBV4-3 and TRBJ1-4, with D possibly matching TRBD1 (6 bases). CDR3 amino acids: CASSQLLQGMGYEKLFF. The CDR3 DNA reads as TGCGCCAGCAGCCAGCTACTCCAGGGGATGGGTTATGAAAAACTGTTTTTT.